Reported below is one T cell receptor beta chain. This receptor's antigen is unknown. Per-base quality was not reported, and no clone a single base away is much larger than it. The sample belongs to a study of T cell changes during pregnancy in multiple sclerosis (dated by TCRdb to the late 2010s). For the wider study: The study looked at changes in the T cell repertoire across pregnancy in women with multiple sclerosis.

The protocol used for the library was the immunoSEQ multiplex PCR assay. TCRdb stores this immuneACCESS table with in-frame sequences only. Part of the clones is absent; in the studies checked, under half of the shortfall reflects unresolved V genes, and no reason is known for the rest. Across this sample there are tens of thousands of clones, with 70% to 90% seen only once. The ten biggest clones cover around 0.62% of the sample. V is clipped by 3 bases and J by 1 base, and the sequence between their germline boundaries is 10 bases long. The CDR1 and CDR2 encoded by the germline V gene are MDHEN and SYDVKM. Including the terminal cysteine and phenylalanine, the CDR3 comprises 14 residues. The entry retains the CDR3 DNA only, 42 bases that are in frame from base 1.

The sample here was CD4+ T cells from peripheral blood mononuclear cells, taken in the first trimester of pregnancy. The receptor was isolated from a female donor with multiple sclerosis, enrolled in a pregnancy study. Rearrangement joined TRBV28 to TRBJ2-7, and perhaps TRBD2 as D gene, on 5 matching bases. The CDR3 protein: CASSLERDSYEQYF. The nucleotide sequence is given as TGTGCCAGCAGTTTGGAACGGGATTCCTACGAGCAGTACTTC.